These 6 T cell receptor beta chains were all obtained from the same sample, sequenced in a study of metastatic and nonmetastatic thyroid tumors. Thyroid surgery took place with no prior treatment in any patient. Using MiXCR, TCRdb re-called clones from the PCR reads. The sample contains about 93,000 clones, around 7.8% of which appear only once. Sequenced sample: blood. Receptors originate from a female donor with papillary thyroid cancer or a benign thyroid nodule (not recorded which). Some clones in this sample may be carry-over from other donors' samples.

This clone has only a few counts. The chain recombines TRBV6-1 with TRBJ1-2; 7 positions match TRBD1. V was clipped by 6 bases and J by 6 bases; unmatched bases: 13. The CDR3 consists of 15 residues. Looked up from germline, CDR1 is MNHNS and CDR2 is SASEGT. CDR3 DNA: TGTGCCAGCAGCTCCAACGCACAGGGGCAAGATGGCTACACCTTC. Amino acids: CASSSNAQGQDGYTF.

Comment on this clone: This could be a read error, since a much larger clone is one nucleotide away. The same CDR3 also results from other DNA sequences found in this sample. The rearrangement joins TRBV28 to TRBJ2-7, with TRBD2 as a possible D gene (6 bases). There are 15 residues in the CDR3. V lost 5 bases and J lost 2, with 16 bases in between. From germline, CDR1 is MDHEN and CDR2 SYDVKM. DNA for the CDR3: TGTGCCAGCAGTGTCGTAATGGCGGGACCCTACGAGCAGTACTTC. It specifies CASSVVMAGPYEQYF.

This clone was counted many times. V and J are TRBV27 and TRBJ1-2; D is perhaps TRBD1 (5 bases). Trimming removed 5 bases at V and 0 bases at J, with 7 bases between. Germline-derived CDR1 and CDR2 are MNHEY and SMNVEV (reference sequence). The CDR3 consists of 13 residues. This CDR3 is CASSPTANYGYTF. Written as DNA, the CDR3 is TGTGCCAGCAGTCCGACAGCTAACTATGGCTACACCTTC.

This clone was detected a few times. This rearrangement joins TRBV10-2 to TRBJ2-3, with 9 bases aligning to TRBD2. The germline V gene has CDR1 WSHSY and CDR2 SAAADI. This CDR3 contains 15 residues. Trimming took 8 bases from V and 8 from J; bases not matched to a gene: 14. CDR3 residues: CASELRGAGGGTQYF. CDR3 bases: TGCGCCAGCGAACTCCGGGGGGCGGGGGGGGGTACGCAGTATTTT.

The sample holds many counts of this clone. The chain links TRBV6-1 to TRBJ2-7; D gene ambiguous. This CDR3 is built from 14 residues. The V and J ends lost 7 bases and 8 bases respectively, with 21 bases between them. The germline V gene has CDR1 MNHNS and CDR2 SASEGT. In DNA, the CDR3 is TGTGCCAGCAATACGGTTGGGTCCCGCCAGAAGCAGTACTTC. Residues: CASNTVGSRQKQYF.

There are a few counts of this clone. J is TRBJ1-1 and V is TRBV5-4; D not resolved. Germline V gene data show CDR1 as SGHNT and CDR2 as YYREEE (reference sequence). The CDR3 runs to 13 residues. Trimming pared 2 bases from V and 2 bases from J, leaving 7 bases between. This chain's CDR3 is CASSFGRNTEAFF. Here the CDR3 DNA reads TGTGCCAGCAGCTTCGGCCGAAACACTGAAGCTTTCTTT.